This T cell receptor (beta chain) comes out of a study of T cell clusters in autoimmune cytopenias. About the research overall: Per sample, median TRB depth was about 52,000 reads, yielding a median 2,350 distinct clonotypes. Study-wide results and caveats: TRB repertoire shifts in secondary cytopenia and chronic lymphocytic leukemia mostly reflected lymphoma, not autoimmunity.

Multiplex touch-down PCR amplified TRB using TRB-A and TRB-B pools in one tube. TCRdb re-called the multiplex PCR reads and gives one entry per CDR3 protein, without DNA. Across approximately 16,000 distinct CDR3 sequences, the top ten clones capture around 3.3% of the sample. Germline values: CDR1 MNHEY, CDR2 SVGAGI. This CDR3 has 16 residues. As to this clonotype: Its antigen remains unknown.

Approximately 40,000 genome equivalents of blood DNA were amplified for TRB. These sequences were also reported in another study, on T cell repertoires in aging, cancer and after chemotherapy.

The sequence derives from a human donor in good health. This chain links TRBV6-5 with TRBJ2-1; TCRdb calls TRBD2, which cannot be checked without DNA. Sequencing was done on a sample of peripheral blood. The CDR3 loop reads CASSSGTSGSNNEQFF.